The 8 T cell receptor beta chains below come from one sample, sequenced in a study of neurological immune-mediated disorders. One entry per CDR3 protein, called by TCRdb with MiXCR from the 5' RACE reads. The sample has 81,000 or so distinct CDR3 sequences; approximately 5% are singletons. The sequencing input was PBMCs. These TCRs come from a woman in her 30s with multiple sclerosis.

This clonotype has a handful of counts. This sequence joins TRBV5-1 and TRBJ2-4; D perhaps matches TRBD1 (6 bases). Germline CDR1 reads SGHRS; CDR2 reads YFSETQ. V was shortened by 2 bases and J by 4 bases, with 10 bases between the two germline ends. The CDR3 sequence is 14 residues long. CDR3 amino acids: CASSFPGQKNIQYF. The CDR3 region has the DNA TGCGCCAGCAGCTTTCCAGGACAGAAAAACATTCAGTACTTC.

There are many counts of this clonotype. This chain uses TRBV9 with TRBJ1-2; the D gene is possibly TRBD1 (5 bases). V shed 2 bases and J shed 5 bases, with 10 bases lying between them. Germline V gene sequence: CDR1 SGDLS, CDR2 YYNGEE. The CDR3 is made up of 13 amino acids. In DNA form, the CDR3 reads TGTGCCAGCAGCGTGGGACGGACGTATGGCTACACCTTC. This sequence encodes CASSVGRTYGYTF.

This rearrangement joins TRBV27 to TRBJ2-1, with 14 nucleotides matching TRBD2. V was clipped by 9 bases and J by 8 bases; unmatched bases: 12. Germline V gives CDR1 MNHEY, CDR2 SMNVEV (reference sequence). The CDR3 consists of 16 residues. The chain's CDR3 is CASGATGTSGRYEQFF. The DNA for the CDR3 is TGTGCCAGTGGTGCAACCGGGACTAGCGGGAGATATGAGCAGTTCTTC.

This clonotype was counted at least ten times. The V call is TRBV12-3 or TRBV12-4, the J call TRBJ1-3; the D is unclear. This CDR3 comprises 13 residues. V gave up 1 base and J gave up 10 bases, with 11 bases separating them. The CDR3 is CASSLVLVKTIYF. The CDR3, as DNA: TGTGCCAGCAGTTTAGTTCTCGTTAAAACCATATATTTT.

The chain recombines TRBV5-1 with TRBJ2-4, with TRBD1 identical over 7 bases. Germline CDR1 reads SGHRS; CDR2 reads YFSETQ. Losses at the gene ends were 3 bases for V and 8 bases for J; bases not matched to a gene: 8. CDR3 length: 14 residues. In DNA, the CDR3 is TGCGCCAGCAGCTCAGACAGGGATGGACACATTCAGTACTTC. This gives the protein CASSSDRDGHIQYF.

This clonotype was seen only a few times. The V call is TRBV5-1, the J call TRBJ2-5; 7 nucleotides line up with TRBD1. J gave up 1 base and V 6 bases, and 9 bases lay outside the gene matches. Germline values: CDR1 SGHRS, CDR2 YFSETQ. The CDR3 runs to 15 residues. As DNA, the CDR3 is TGCGCCAGCACTCGGACAGGCGCCACCCAAGAGACCCAGTACTTC. Residues: CASTRTGATQETQYF.

This clonotype showed up many times. The chain recombines TRBV13 with TRBJ2-1, with D perhaps being TRBD1 or TRBD2 (5 bases each). The CDR3 sequence is 14 residues long. Germline CDR1 PRHDT, CDR2 FYEKMQ (reference sequence). V was trimmed by 6 bases and J by 8 bases, leaving 17 bases between them. In DNA form, the CDR3 reads TGTGCCAGCAGACCGGGACCCTTGGGCCATGAGCAGTTCTTC. Translation gives CASRPGPLGHEQFF.

This clonotype was observed a few times. The V gene is TRBV5-1, the J gene TRBJ2-1; D is ambiguous. Per germline, CDR1 SGHRS and CDR2 YFSETQ. V shed 0 bases and J shed 6 bases, with 13 bases lying between them. The length of the CDR3 is 15 residues. Here the CDR3 DNA reads TGCGCCAGCAGCTTGGCCACGGGTGTTTCCAATGAGCAGTTCTTC. Translating gives CASSLATGVSNEQFF.